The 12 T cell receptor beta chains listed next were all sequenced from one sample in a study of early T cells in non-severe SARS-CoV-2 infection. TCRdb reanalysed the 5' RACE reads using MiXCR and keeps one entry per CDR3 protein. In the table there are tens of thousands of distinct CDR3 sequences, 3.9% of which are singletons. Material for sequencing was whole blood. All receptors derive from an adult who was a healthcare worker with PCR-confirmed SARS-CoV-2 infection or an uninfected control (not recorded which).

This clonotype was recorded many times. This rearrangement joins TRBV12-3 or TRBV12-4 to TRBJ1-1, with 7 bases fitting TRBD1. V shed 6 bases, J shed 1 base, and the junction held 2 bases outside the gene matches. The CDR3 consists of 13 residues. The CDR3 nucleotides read TGTGCCAGCAGGTGGACAGGGAACACTGAAGCTTTCTTT. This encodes CASRWTGNTEAFF.

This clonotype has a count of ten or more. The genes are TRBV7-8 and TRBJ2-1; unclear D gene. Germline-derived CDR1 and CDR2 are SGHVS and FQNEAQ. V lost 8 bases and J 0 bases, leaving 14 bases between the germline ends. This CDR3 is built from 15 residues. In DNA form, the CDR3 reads TGTGCCAGCGTAGGAAACCCCGTCTCCTACAATGAGCAGTTCTTC. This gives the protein CASVGNPVSYNEQFF.

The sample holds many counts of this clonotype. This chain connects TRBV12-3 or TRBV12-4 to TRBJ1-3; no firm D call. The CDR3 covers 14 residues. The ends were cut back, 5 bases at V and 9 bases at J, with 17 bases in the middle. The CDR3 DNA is TGTGCCAGCAGTGTTCTCCCTCTGGAAACCACCATATATTTT. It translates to CASSVLPLETTIYF.

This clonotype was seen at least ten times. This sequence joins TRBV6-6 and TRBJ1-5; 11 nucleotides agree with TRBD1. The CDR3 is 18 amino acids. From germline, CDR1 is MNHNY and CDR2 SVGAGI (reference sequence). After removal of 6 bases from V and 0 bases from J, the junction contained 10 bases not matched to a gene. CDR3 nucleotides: TGTGCCAGCAGGACCGGGACAGGGGGAAATCTTAGCAATCAGCCCCAGCATTTT. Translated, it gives CASRTGTGGNLSNQPQHF.

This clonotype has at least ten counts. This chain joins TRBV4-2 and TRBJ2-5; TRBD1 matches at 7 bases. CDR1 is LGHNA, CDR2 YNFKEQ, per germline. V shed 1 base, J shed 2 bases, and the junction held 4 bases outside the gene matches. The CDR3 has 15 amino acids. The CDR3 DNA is TGTGCCAGCAGCCAAGCAGGGACAGCACAAGAGACCCAGTACTTC. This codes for CASSQAGTAQETQYF.

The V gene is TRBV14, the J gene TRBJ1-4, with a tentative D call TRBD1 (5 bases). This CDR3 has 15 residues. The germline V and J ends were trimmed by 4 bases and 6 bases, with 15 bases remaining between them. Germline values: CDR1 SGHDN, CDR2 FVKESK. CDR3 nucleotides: TGTGCCAGCAGCCGCCGGAACGAGGGGTATGAAAAACTGTTTTTT. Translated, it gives CASSRRNEGYEKLFF.

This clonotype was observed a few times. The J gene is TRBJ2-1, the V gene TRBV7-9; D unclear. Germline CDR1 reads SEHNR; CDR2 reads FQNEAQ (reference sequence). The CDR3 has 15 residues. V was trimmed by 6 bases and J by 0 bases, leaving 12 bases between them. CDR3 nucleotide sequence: TGTGCCAGCAGTTTTGGGCCCACCTCCTACAATGAGCAGTTCTTC. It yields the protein CASSFGPTSYNEQFF.

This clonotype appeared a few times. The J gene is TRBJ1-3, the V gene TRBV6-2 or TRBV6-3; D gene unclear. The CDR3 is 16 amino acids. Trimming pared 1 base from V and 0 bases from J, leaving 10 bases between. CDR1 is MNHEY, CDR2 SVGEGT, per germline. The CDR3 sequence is CASSYFPGSSGNTIYF. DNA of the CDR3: TGTGCCAGCAGTTACTTTCCGGGATCCTCTGGAAACACCATATATTTT.

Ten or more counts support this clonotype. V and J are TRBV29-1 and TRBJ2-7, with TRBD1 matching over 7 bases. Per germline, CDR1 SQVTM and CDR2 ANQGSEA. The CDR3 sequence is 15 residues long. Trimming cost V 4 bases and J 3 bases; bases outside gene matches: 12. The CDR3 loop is CSVGLTRQGVYEQYF. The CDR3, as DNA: TGCAGCGTTGGGTTGACCCGACAGGGAGTCTACGAGCAGTACTTC.

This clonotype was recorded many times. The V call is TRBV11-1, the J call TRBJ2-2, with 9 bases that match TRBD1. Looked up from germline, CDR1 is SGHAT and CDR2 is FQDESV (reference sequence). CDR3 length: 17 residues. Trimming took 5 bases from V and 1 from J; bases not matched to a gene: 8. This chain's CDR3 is CASSLNVGQGNTGELFF. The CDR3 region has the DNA TGTGCCAGCAGCCTAAACGTGGGACAGGGGAACACCGGGGAGCTGTTTTTT.

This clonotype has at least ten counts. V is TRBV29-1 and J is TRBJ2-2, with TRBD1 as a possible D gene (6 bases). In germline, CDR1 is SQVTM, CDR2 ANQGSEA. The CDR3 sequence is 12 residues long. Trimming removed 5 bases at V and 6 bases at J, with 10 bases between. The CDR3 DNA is TGCAGCGTTAAGGGGGATTCCGGGGAGCTGTTTTTT. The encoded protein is CSVKGDSGELFF.

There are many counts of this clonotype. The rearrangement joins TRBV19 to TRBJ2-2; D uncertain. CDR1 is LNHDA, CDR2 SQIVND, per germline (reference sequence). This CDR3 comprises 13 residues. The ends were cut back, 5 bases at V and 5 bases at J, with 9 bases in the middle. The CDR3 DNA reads TGTGCCAGTAGTCCGACACTGACCGGGGAGCTGTTTTTT. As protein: CASSPTLTGELFF.